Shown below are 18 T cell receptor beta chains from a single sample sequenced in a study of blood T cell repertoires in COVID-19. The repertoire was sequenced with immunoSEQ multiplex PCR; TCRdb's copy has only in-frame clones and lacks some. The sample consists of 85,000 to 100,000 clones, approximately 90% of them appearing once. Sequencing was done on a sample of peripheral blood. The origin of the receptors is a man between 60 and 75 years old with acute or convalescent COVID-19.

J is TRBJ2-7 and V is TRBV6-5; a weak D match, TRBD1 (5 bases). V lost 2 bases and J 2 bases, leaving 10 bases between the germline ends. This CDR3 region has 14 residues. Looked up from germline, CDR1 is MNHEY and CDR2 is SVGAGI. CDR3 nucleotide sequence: TGTGCCAGCAGTTACCGGGCAGGGACCTACGAGCAGTACGTC. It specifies CASSYRAGTYEQYV.

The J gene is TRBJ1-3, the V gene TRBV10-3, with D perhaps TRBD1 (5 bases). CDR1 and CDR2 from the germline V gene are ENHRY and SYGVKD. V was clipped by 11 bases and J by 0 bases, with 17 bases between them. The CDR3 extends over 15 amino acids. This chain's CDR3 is CAGREGPFSGNTIYF. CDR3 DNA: TGTGCCGGGCGGGAGGGGCCCTTCTCTGGAAACACCATATATTTT.

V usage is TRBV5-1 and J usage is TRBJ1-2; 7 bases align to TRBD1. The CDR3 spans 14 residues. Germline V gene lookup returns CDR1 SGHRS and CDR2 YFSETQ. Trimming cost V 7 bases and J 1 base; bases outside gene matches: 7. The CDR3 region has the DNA TGCGCCAGCCGCTCGGGACAGAGTAACTATGGCTACACCTTC. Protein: CASRSGQSNYGYTF.

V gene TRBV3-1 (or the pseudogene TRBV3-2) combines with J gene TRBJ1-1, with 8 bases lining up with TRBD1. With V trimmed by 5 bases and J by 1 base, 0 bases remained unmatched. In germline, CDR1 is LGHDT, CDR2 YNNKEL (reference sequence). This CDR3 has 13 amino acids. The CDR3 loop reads CASSGQGNTEAFF. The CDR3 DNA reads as TGTGCCAGCAGCGGACAGGGGAACACTGAAGCTTTCTTT.

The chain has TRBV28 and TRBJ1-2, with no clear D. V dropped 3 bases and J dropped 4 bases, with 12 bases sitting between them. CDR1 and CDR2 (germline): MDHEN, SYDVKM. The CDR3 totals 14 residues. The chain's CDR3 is CASSLPAVSYGYTF. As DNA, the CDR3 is TGTGCCAGCAGTTTGCCAGCGGTCTCCTATGGCTACACCTTC.

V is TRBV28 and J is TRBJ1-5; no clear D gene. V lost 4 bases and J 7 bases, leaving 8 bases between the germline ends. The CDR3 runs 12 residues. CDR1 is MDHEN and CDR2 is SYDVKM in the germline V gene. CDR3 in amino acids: CASSSREQPQHF. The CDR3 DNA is TGTGCCAGCAGTTCCCGAGAGCAGCCCCAGCATTTT.

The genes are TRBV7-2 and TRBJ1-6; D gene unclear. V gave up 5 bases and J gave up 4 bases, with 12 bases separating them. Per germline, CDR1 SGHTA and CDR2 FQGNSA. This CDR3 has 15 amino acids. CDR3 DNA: TGTGCCAGCAGCCCCGGGAGTGCATATAATTCACCCCTCCACTTT. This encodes CASSPGSAYNSPLHF.

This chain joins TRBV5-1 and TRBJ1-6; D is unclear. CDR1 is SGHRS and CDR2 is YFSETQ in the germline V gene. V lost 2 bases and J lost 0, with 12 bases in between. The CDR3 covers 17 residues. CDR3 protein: CASSFREASSYNSPLHF. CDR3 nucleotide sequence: TGCGCCAGCAGCTTCCGGGAAGCAAGCTCCTATAATTCACCCCTCCACTTT.

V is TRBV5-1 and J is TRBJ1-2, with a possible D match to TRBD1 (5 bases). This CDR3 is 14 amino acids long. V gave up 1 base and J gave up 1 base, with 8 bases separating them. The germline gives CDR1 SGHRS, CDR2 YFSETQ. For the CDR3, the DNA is TGCGCCAGCAGCTTGAGGCAGGGTAACTATGGCTACACCTTC. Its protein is CASSLRQGNYGYTF. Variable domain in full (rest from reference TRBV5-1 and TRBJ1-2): KAGVTQTPRYLIKTRGQQVTLSCSPISGHRSVSWYQQTPGQGLQFLFEYFSETQRNKGNFPGRFSGRQFSNSRSEMNVSTLELGDSALYLCASSLRQGNYGYTFGSGTRLTVV.

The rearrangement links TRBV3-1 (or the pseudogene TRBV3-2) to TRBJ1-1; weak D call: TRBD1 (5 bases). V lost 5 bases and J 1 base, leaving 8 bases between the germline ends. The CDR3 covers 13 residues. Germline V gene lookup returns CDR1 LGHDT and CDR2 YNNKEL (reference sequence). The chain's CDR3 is CASSFGQNTEAFF. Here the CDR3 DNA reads TGTGCCAGCAGCTTCGGACAGAACACTGAAGCTTTCTTT.

The CDR3 protein is CASSFRDRVGYTF. CDR3 coding DNA: TGTGCCAGCAGTTTCCGGGACAGGGTCGGCTACACCTTC. V is TRBV7-2 and J is TRBJ1-2; TRBD1 matches at 9 bases. Germline V lookup: CDR1 SGHTA, CDR2 FQGNSA. CDR3 size: 13 residues. The ends lost 6 bases at V and 8 bases at J; junction bases unmatched: 7.

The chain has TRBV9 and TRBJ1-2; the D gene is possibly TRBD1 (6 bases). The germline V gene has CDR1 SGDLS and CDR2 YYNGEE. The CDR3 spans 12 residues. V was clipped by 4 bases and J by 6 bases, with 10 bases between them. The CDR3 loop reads CASSPQGDGYTF. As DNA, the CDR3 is TGTGCCAGCAGCCCACAGGGTGATGGCTACACCTTC. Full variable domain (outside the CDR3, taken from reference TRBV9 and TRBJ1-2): DSGVTQTPKHLITATGQRVTLRCSPRSGDLSVYWYQQSLDQGLQFLIQYYNGEERAKGNILERFSAQQFPDLHSELNLSSLELGDSALYFCASSPQGDGYTFGSGTRLTVV.

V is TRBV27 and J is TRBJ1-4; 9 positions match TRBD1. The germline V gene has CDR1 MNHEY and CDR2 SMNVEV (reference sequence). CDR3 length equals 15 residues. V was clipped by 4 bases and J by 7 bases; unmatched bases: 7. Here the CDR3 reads CASSSTDRGGEKLFF. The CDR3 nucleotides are TGTGCCAGCAGTTCCACGGACAGGGGAGGTGAAAAACTGTTTTTT.

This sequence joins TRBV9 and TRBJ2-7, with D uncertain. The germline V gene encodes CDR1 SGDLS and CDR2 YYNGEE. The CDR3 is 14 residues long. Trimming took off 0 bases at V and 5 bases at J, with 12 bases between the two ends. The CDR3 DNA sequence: TGTGCCAGCAGCGTAGGAGGCGCTACCCACGAGCAGTACTTC. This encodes CASSVGGATHEQYF. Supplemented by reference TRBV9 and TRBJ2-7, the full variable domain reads DSGVTQTPKHLITATGQRVTLRCSPRSGDLSVYWYQQSLDQGLQFLIQYYNGEERAKGNILERFSAQQFPDLHSELNLSSLELGDSALYFCASSVGGATHEQYFGPGTRLTVT.

This CDR3 reads CASSGATGVGYTF. The CDR3 DNA reads TGTGCCAGCAGTGGGGCCACGGGGGTCGGCTACACCTTC. The rearrangement links TRBV6-4 to TRBJ1-2; D might be TRBD1 (5 bases). Germline CDR1 reads MRHNA; CDR2 reads SNTAGT. This CDR3 has 13 residues. V dropped 4 bases and J dropped 8 bases, with 14 bases sitting between them.

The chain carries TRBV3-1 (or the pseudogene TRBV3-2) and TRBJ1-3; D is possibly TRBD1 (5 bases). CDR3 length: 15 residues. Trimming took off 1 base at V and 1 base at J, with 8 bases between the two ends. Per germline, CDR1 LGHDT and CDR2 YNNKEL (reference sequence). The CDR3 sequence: CASSQARGSGNTIYF. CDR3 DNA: TGTGCCAGCAGCCAAGCTCGGGGGTCTGGAAACACCATATATTTT.

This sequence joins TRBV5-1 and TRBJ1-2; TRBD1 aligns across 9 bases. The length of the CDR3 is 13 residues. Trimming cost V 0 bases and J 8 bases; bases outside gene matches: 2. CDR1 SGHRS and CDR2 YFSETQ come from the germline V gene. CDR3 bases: TGCGCCAGCAGCTTGGAGGGACAGGGCGGCTACACCTTC. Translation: CASSLEGQGGYTF.

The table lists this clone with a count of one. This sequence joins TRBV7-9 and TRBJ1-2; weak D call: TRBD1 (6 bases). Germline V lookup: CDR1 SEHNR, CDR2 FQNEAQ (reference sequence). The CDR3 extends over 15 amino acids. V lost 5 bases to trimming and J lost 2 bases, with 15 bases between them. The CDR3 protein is CASSEGGGRNYGYTF. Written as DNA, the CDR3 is TGTGCCAGCAGCGAGGGGGGAGGGAGGAACTATGGCTACACCTTC.